Reported below is one T cell receptor (beta chain). This specimen belongs to a study of cytomegalovirus exposure and HLA in healthy donors. Profiled with immunoSEQ multiplex PCR; TCRdb holds only in-frame clones, not every one. The table records under 250,000 clones, around nine tenths of them present only once. With 2 bases clipped from V and 15 bases from J, the junction kept 10 bases outside the gene matches. Germline loops: CDR1 SGHTA, CDR2 FQGNSA. This CDR3 has 13 residues. The sequence was obtained from a man younger than 35 in good health and CMV-seronegative. Sequences were obtained from PBMCs. This sequence joins TRBV7-2 and TRBJ2-1, with TRBD2 matching over 7 bases. The DNA of the CDR3 is TGTGCCAGCAGCTTAAATGAAGGACTAGGTCGGTTCTTC. This codes for CASSLNEGLGRFF.